This T cell receptor beta chain was captured by sequencing in a study of cytomegalovirus exposure and HLA in healthy donors. Primers included in the PCR were 60 Vbeta and 13 Jbeta primers. The repertoire was sequenced with immunoSEQ multiplex PCR; TCRdb's copy has only in-frame clones and lacks some. The data hold more than 80,000 clones, with about 60% observed a single time. This CDR3 is 11 amino acids long. Trimming removed 3 bases from V and 4 bases from J, with 3 bases in between. Germline V gene data show CDR1 as SGHTA and CDR2 as FQGNSA. This clone was observed once. The genes are TRBV7-2 and TRBJ1-2; no clear D gene. The sequence was obtained from a woman in her thirties or forties in good health and CMV-seropositive. The sample taken for sequencing was PBMCs. CDR3 sequence: CASSFGYGYTF. The DNA of the CDR3 is TGTGCCAGCAGCTTCGGCTATGGCTACACCTTC.